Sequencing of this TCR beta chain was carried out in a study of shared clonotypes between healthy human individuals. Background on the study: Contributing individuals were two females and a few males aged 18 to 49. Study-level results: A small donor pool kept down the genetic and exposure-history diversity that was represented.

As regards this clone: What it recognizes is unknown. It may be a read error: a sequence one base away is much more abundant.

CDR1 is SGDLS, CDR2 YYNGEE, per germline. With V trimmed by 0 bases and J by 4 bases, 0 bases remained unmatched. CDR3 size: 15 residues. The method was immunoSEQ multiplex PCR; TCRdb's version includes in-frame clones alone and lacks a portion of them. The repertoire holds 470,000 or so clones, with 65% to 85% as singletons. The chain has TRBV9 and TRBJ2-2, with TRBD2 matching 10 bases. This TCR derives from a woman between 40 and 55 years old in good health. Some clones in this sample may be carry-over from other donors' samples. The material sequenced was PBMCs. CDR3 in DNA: TGTGCCAGCAGCGTAGGGACTAGCGGCACCGGGGAGCTGTTTTTT. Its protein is CASSVGTSGTGELFF.